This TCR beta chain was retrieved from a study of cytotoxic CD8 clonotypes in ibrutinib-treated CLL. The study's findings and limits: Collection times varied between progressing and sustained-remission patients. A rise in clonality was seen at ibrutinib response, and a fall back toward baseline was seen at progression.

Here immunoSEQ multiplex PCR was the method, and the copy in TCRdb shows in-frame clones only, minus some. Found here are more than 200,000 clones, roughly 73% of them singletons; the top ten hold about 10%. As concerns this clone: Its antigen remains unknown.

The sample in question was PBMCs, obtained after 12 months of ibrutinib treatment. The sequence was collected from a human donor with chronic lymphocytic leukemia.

The CDR3 DNA follows: TGTGCCAGCAGTTACTCAGGGGGGCTTGGAAACACCATATATTTT. Translating gives CASSYSGGLGNTIYF. The V gene is TRBV6-5, the J gene TRBJ1-3, with D possibly being TRBD1 (6 bases). This CDR3 has 15 residues. V dropped 0 bases and J dropped 3 bases, with 9 bases sitting between them. Germline values: CDR1 MNHEY, CDR2 SVGAGI.